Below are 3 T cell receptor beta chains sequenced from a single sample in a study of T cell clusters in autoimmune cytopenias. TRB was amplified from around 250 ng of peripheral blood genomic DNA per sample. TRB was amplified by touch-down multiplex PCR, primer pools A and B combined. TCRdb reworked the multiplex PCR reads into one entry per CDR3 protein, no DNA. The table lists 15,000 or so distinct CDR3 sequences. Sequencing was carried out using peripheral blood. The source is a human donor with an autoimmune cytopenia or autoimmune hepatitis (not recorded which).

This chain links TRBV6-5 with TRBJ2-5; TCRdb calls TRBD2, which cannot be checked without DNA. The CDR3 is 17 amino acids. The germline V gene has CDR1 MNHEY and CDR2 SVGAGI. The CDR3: CASSYLGASGGAETQYF.

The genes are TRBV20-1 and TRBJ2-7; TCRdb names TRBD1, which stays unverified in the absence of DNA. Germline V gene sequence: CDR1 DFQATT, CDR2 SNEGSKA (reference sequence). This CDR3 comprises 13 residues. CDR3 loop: CSARLPYAPEQYF.

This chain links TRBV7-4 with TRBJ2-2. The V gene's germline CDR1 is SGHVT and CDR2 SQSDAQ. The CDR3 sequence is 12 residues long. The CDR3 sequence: CASSLNTGELFF.